Listed below are T cell receptor beta chains from one sample, sequenced in a study of blood T cell repertoires in COVID-19. The data were produced by immunoSEQ multiplex PCR, yet TCRdb's version contains in-frame clones alone and is incomplete. The sample has some 81,000 clones; 90% are singletons. Sequenced input: peripheral blood. Every receptor here comes from a woman aged 45 to 65 in a cohort sampled during active COVID-19. Each CDR3 is given with its conserved first and last residue. D genes are given only for firm matches. The size field is filled for only some rows; it gives once, few, many or a size class.

j_gene	v_gene	d_gene	abundance	CDR3aa	CDR3nt
TRBJ2-3	TRBV15	TRBD2	NA	CATSRQAGEGTQYF	TGTGCCACCAGCAGGCAAGCGGGAGAGGGTACGCAGTATTTT
TRBJ2-5	TRBV28	TRBD2	NA	CATLSGRAGETQYF	TGTGCCACCCTTAGCGGGAGGGCCGGAGAGACCCAGTACTTC
TRBJ1-4	TRBV6-6	NA	NA	CASIISQGRTEKLFF	TGTGCCAGCATAATTTCACAGGGAAGGACTGAAAAACTGTTTTTT
TRBJ1-2	TRBV28	NA	NA	CASTQGPYGYTF	TGTGCCAGCACCCAGGGGCCCTATGGCTACACCTTC
TRBJ2-1	TRBV27	NA	NA	CASSLIDGLGYNEQFF	TGTGCCAGCAGTCTCATCGACGGACTGGGCTACAATGAGCAGTTCTTC
TRBJ1-5	TRBV19	NA	NA	CAPRGQKNQPQHF	TGTGCCCCACGAGGGCAGAAAAATCAGCCCCAGCATTTT
TRBJ2-1	TRBV7-2	NA	NA	CASTFLMEAMNEQFF	TGTGCCAGCACCTTTTTAATGGAGGCGATGAATGAGCAGTTCTTC
TRBJ2-7	TRBV3-1/TRBV3-2	NA	NA	CASSHSDEQYF	TGTGCCAGCAGCCATAGTGACGAGCAGTACTTC
TRBJ2-7	TRBV5-1	NA	few	CASSIAAGLSYEQYF	TGCGCCAGCAGCATCGCAGCGGGCCTCTCCTACGAGCAGTACTTC
TRBJ2-7	TRBV5-6	NA	NA	CASSLELRGEQYF	TGTGCCAGCAGCTTGGAGCTTCGGGGCGAGCAGTACTTC
TRBJ2-7	TRBV5-4	TRBD2	NA	CASSLAATSGSSLYF	TGTGCCAGCAGCTTGGCCGCGACTAGCGGGAGCTCACTTTACTTC
TRBJ1-4	TRBV7-6	NA	NA	CASSLGVTPNEKLFF	TGTGCCAGCAGCCTGGGTGTGACTCCTAATGAAAAACTGTTTTTT
TRBJ1-1	TRBV19	TRBD1	NA	CASSRRRGQGSIANTEAFF	TGTGCCAGTAGTAGGCGGAGGGGACAGGGATCAATTGCGAACACTGAAGCTTTCTTT
TRBJ1-3	TRBV18	NA	NA	CASSPTLVAGNTIYF	TGTGCCAGCTCACCAACGCTTGTAGCTGGAAACACCATATATTTT
TRBJ2-3	TRBV18	NA	NA	CASGRVGSSTDTQYF	TGTGCCAGCGGGCGGGTCGGATCTAGCACAGATACGCAGTATTTT
TRBJ1-1	TRBV5-4	NA	NA	CASSLRASAEAFF	TGTGCCAGCAGCTTAAGAGCGAGCGCTGAAGCTTTCTTT
TRBJ1-2	TRBV7-2	TRBD1	NA	CASSPAGGRGYTF	TGTGCCAGCAGCCCTGCAGGGGGCCGGGGCTACACCTTC
TRBJ2-1	TRBV6-5	TRBD1	NA	CASSSGQGVYNEQFF	TGTGCCAGCAGTTCAGGACAGGGCGTTTACAATGAGCAGTTCTTC
TRBJ2-3	TRBV4-2	NA	NA	CASSQRTSTDTQYF	TGTGCCAGCAGCCAAAGGACTAGCACAGATACGCAGTATTTT
TRBJ2-1	TRBV28	TRBD1	NA	CASSFLRQGGFNEQFF	TGTGCCAGCAGTTTCCTTCGACAGGGGGGTTTCAATGAGCAGTTCTTC
TRBJ1-1	TRBV28	TRBD1	NA	CASSLQGAVVDTEAFF	TGTGCCAGCAGCCTTCAGGGGGCTGTGGTGGACACTGAAGCTTTCTTT
TRBJ2-1	TRBV28	TRBD2	NA	CASSFAPGGRRNNEQFF	TGTGCCAGCAGTTTTGCCCCGGGGGGGAGGCGGAACAATGAGCAGTTCTTC
TRBJ2-5	TRBV5-4	NA	NA	CASSISSGPQETQYF	TGTGCCAGCAGCATAAGTTCGGGTCCGCAAGAGACCCAGTACTTC
TRBJ1-2	TRBV14	NA	NA	CASSPQGGYGYTF	TGTGCCAGCAGCCCCCAGGGTGGCTATGGCTACACCTTC
TRBJ1-5	TRBV19	NA	NA	CASSIEGNPGAQHF	TGTGCCAGTAGTATAGAGGGGAATCCCGGGGCCCAGCATTTT
TRBJ2-1	TRBV14	TRBD2	NA	CASSQGLGNEQFF	TGTGCCAGCAGCCAGGGACTAGGAAATGAGCAGTTCTTC
TRBJ2-2	TRBV3-1/TRBV3-2	TRBD2	NA	CASSLAGANTGELFF	TGTGCCAGCAGCCTGGCGGGAGCGAATACCGGGGAGCTGTTTTTT
TRBJ1-2	TRBV7-9	NA	NA	CASSLAGGSYGYTF	TGTGCCAGCAGCTTAGCAGGGGGTAGCTATGGCTACACCTTC
TRBJ2-1	TRBV19	TRBD2	NA	CASSPGLRYKGEQFF	TGTGCCAGTAGTCCGGGACTACGTTACAAGGGTGAGCAGTTCTTC
TRBJ1-5	TRBV27	NA	NA	CASSPRESNQPQHF	TGTGCCAGCAGTCCTCGGGAAAGCAATCAGCCCCAGCATTTT
TRBJ2-5	TRBV5-1	NA	NA	CASSLQGLQETQYF	TGCGCCAGCAGCTTGCAGGGGCTCCAAGAGACCCAGTACTTC
TRBJ2-2	TRBV24-1	NA	once	CATTDTGTNTGELFF	TGTGCCACCACAGATACCGGGACTAACACCGGGGAGCTGTTTTTT
TRBJ2-5	TRBV11-1	NA	NA	CASSLPRLLQETQYF	TGTGCCAGCAGCTTACCCAGACTACTCCAAGAGACCCAGTACTTC
TRBJ2-7	TRBV6-5	TRBD1	once	CASRGTGTYEQYF	TGTGCCAGCAGGGGGACAGGTACCTACGAGCAGTACTTC
TRBJ2-2	TRBV6-5	NA	NA	CASRPTFGELFF	TGTGCCAGCAGACCGACTTTCGGGGAGCTGTTTTTT
TRBJ1-3	TRBV29-1	NA	NA	CSVLDSHSGNTIYF	TGCAGCGTCCTGGACAGTCACTCTGGAAACACCATATATTTT
TRBJ2-3	TRBV7-8	TRBD2	once	CASSQGLAAMSTDTQYF	TGTGCCAGCAGCCAGGGACTAGCGGCAATGAGCACAGATACGCAGTATTTT
TRBJ2-3	TRBV11-2	TRBD2	NA	CASSTGLAGGTDTQYF	TGTGCCAGCAGCACCGGACTAGCGGGAGGAACAGATACGCAGTATTTT
TRBJ2-5	TRBV19	TRBD2	few	CASSMGLAGGGQETQYF	TGTGCCAGTAGTATGGGACTAGCGGGAGGGGGCCAAGAGACCCAGTACTTC
TRBJ2-3	TRBV6-5	TRBD1	NA	CASSPDGTGDTQYF	TGTGCCAGCAGTCCGGACGGGACAGGGGATACGCAGTATTTT
TRBJ2-3	TRBV23-1	TRBD2	NA	CASSRAWLGMGLAGVAQYF	TGCGCCAGCTCCCGGGCTTGGTTAGGGATGGGACTAGCGGGAGTCGCGCAGTATTTT
TRBJ1-1	TRBV19	NA	NA	CASLFRDTLTEAFF	TGTGCCAGCTTGTTCCGGGACACTCTCACTGAAGCTTTCTTT
TRBJ1-2	TRBV25-1	NA	NA	CASSTPGIIDGYTF	TGTGCCAGCAGTACACCGGGAATTATCGATGGCTACACCTTC
TRBJ1-5	TRBV6-5	NA	NA	CASSPAQGSQPQHF	TGTGCCAGCAGCCCCGCACAGGGCAGTCAGCCCCAGCATTTT
TRBJ2-5	TRBV5-1	NA	NA	CASSLEASEETQYF	TGCGCCAGCAGCTTGGAGGCTAGCGAAGAGACCCAGTACTTC
TRBJ1-1	TRBV10-1	TRBD1	few	CASSEGGTVDAFF	TGCGCCAGCAGTGAGGGTGGGACAGTCGACGCTTTCTTT
TRBJ1-4	TRBV7-6	NA	NA	CASSLVVGRANEKLFF	TGTGCCAGCAGCTTAGTAGTGGGCAGAGCCAATGAAAAACTGTTTTTT
TRBJ2-3	TRBV28	NA	NA	CASSRSPRSTDTQYF	TGTGCCAGCAGTCGGTCCCCCCGTAGCACAGATACGCAGTATTTT
TRBJ2-7	TRBV5-1	TRBD2	NA	CASSFMGLPRYEQYF	TGCGCCAGCAGCTTTATGGGACTACCGCGCTACGAGCAGTACTTC
TRBJ2-1	TRBV5-1	TRBD2	NA	CASSLAGLAGGSYNEQFF	TGCGCCAGCAGCTTGGCGGGTCTAGCGGGAGGCTCCTACAATGAGCAGTTCTTC
TRBJ2-2	TRBV14	TRBD2	NA	CASSKSGRGTGELFF	TGTGCCAGCAGCAAAAGCGGGAGGGGCACCGGGGAGCTGTTTTTT
TRBJ2-7	TRBV4-1	TRBD1	NA	CASSQDRVGTYEQYF	TGCGCCAGCAGCCAGGACAGGGTTGGGACCTACGAGCAGTACTTC
TRBJ2-1	TRBV5-1	TRBD2	once	CASSLPSGRTDEQFF	TGCGCCAGCAGCTTACCTAGCGGGAGGACAGATGAGCAGTTCTTC
TRBJ1-2	TRBV21-1	NA	NA	CASLRKGQGNYGYTF	TGTGCCAGCTTGCGTAAGGGGCAGGGAAACTATGGCTACACCTTC
TRBJ2-1	TRBV27	NA	NA	CASRGAQLYNEQFF	TGTGCCAGCAGGGGGGCGCAACTCTACAATGAGCAGTTCTTC
TRBJ1-6	TRBV7-2	NA	NA	CASSLVRQGNSPLHF	TGTGCCAGCAGCTTAGTAAGGCAGGGGAATTCACCCCTCCACTTT
TRBJ1-1	TRBV30	NA	NA	CAWSRGYTEAFF	TGTGCCTGGAGCAGGGGTTACACTGAAGCTTTCTTT
TRBJ1-3	TRBV11-2	TRBD1	NA	CASSLATRGLGNTIYF	TGTGCCAGCAGCTTAGCCACGAGGGGGCTAGGAAACACCATATATTTT